This TCR beta chain was sequenced for a study of beta chain features in type 1 diabetes. Study-wide points: Shortening of TCRB CDR3s, moderate but significant, appeared in all four CD4+ subsets of Type 1 diabetes patients.

As regards this clone: Its matching antigen is unknown.

Stem cell-like memory, regulatory, central memory and naive CD4+ cells were sorted via CD45RO/CCR7/CD25/CD127/CD95/CD27. This CDR3 has 14 amino acids. The V end lost 2 bases, the J end lost 0 bases, and 6 bases lay between the germline ends. From germline, CDR1 is SGHTA and CDR2 FQGTGA. Every isolated RNA sample was fully reverse transcribed, so sequencing captured expressed TCRB transcripts. TCRdb's table, derived via immunoSEQ multiplex PCR, lists solely in-frame clones and lacks some. The sample includes a few hundred thousand clones, around a tenth of them seen just once. This TCR was sampled from a man in his thirties or forties with type 1 diabetes. The chain recombines TRBV7-3 with TRBJ2-3, with D unclear. The specimen sequenced was central memory CD4+ T cells from blood. The CDR3 DNA reads TGTGCCAGCAGCTTATTCGGAAGCACAGATACGCAGTATTTT. Amino acids: CASSLFGSTDTQYF.